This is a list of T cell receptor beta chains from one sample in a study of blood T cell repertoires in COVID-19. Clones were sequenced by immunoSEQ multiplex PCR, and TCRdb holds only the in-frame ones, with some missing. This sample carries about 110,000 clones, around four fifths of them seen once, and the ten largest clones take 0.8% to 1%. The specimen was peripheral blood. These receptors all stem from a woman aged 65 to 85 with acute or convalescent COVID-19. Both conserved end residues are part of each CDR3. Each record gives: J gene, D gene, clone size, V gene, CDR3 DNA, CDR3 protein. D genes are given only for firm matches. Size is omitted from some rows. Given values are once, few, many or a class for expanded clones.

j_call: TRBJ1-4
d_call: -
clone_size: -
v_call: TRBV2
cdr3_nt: TGTGCCAGCAGTGCGCTACAGGGAGGGCATGAAAAACTGTTTTTT
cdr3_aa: CASSALQGGHEKLFF

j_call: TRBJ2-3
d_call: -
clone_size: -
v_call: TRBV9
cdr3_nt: TGTGCCAGCAGCGTAGAGGCCCGACTAGCAGATACGCAGTATTTT
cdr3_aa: CASSVEARLADTQYF

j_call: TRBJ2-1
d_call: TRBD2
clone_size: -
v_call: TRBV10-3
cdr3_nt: TGTGCCATCAGTGCGATGCTAGCGGGGGAAACCGATGAGCAGTTCTTC
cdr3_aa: CAISAMLAGETDEQFF

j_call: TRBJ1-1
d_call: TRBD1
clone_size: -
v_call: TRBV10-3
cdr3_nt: TGTGCCATCAGTGGACAGGGCTCGGAGGCTGAAGCTTTCTTT
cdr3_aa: CAISGQGSEAEAFF

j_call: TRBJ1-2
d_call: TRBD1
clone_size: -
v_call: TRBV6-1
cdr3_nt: TGTGCCAGCAGTGAAGCCCCCCCCCAGGGGGCCTATGGCTACACCTTC
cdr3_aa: CASSEAPPQGAYGYTF

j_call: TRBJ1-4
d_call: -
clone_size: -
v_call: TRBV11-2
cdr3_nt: TGTGCCAGCAGCGCAGACGGCGTGGAGAATGAAAAACTGTTTTTT
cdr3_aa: CASSADGVENEKLFF

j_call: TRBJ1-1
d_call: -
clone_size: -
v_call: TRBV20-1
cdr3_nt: TGCAGTGCTCAGGGCACTGAAGCTTTCTTT
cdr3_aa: CSAQGTEAFF

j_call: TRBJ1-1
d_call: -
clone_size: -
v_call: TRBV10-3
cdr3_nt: TGTGCCACCCTCACAGGGACGGACACTGAAGCTTTCTTT
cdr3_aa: CATLTGTDTEAFF

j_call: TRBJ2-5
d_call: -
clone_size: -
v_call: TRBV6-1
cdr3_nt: TGTGCCAGCAGTGAAGGAGCAGACCCAGGGGAGACCCAGTACTTC
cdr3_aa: CASSEGADPGETQYF

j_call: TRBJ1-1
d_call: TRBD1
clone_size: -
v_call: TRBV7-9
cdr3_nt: TGTGCCAGCAGCTTAGCCATACAGGGGCCCCCTGAAGCTTTCTTT
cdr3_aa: CASSLAIQGPPEAFF

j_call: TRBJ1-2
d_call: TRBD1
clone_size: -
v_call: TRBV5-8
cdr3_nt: TGTGCCAGCAGCTTATTCCAGGGGGCGTCTGGCTACACCTTC
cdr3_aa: CASSLFQGASGYTF

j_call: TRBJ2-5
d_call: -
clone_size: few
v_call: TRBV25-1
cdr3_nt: TGTGCCAGCAGTTCGGGACTCCCCAGGCGGACCCAGTACTTC
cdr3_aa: CASSSGLPRRTQYF

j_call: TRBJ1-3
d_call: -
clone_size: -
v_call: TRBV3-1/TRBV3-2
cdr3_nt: TGTGCCAGCACCCGACAGAGCTCTGGAAACACCATATATTTT
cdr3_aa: CASTRQSSGNTIYF

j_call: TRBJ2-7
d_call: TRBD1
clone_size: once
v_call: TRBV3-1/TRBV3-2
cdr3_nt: TGTGCCAGCAGCCAAAGGCCCGGGACAGATTTTAGGGAGCAGTACTTC
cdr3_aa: CASSQRPGTDFREQYF

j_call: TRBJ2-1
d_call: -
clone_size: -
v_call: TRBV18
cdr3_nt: TGTGCCAGCTCACCCTTGAGGTCTGATAATGAGCAGTTCTTC
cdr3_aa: CASSPLRSDNEQFF

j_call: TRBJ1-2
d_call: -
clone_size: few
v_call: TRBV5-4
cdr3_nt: TGTGCCAGCGCGACTCCCCCGAACTATGGCTACACCTTC
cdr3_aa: CASATPPNYGYTF

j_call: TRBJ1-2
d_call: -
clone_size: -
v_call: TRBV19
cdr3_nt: TGTGCCAGTAGTATTACAGGCGCTAACTATGGCTACACCTTC
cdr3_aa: CASSITGANYGYTF

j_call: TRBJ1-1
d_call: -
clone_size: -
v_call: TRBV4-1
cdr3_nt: TGCGCCAGCAGCCAATCAACAGGGATTTTGAACACTGAAGCTTTCTTT
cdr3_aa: CASSQSTGILNTEAFF

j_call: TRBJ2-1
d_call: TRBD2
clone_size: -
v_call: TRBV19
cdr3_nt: TGTGCCAGTAGCTTAGGGACTAGCAATGAGCAGTTCTTC
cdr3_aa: CASSLGTSNEQFF

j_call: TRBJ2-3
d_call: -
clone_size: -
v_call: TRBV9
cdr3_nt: TGTGCCAGCAGCGTGCGGGACAGCACAGATACGCAGTATTTT
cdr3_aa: CASSVRDSTDTQYF

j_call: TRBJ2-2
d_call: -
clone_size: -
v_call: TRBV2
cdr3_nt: TGTGCCAGCAGTGTGACGGGGGGCGACACCGGGGAGCTGTTTTTT
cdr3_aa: CASSVTGGDTGELFF

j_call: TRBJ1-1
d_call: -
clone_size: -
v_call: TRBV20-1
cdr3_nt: TGCAGTGCTGTCGCAGGGACTGAAGCTTTCTTT
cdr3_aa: CSAVAGTEAFF

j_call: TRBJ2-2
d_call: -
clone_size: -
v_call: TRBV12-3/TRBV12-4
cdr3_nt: TGTGCCAGCAGTTTACTTAACACCGGGGAGCTGTTTTTT
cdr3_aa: CASSLLNTGELFF

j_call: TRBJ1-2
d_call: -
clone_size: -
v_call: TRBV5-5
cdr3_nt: TGTGCCAGCAGCCCACGCGGTGGTGCCAACTATGGCTACACCTTC
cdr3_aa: CASSPRGGANYGYTF

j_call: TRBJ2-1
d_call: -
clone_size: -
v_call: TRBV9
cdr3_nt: TGTGCCAGCAGCCTGAACCCGCGCGATGAGCAGTTCTTC
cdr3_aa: CASSLNPRDEQFF

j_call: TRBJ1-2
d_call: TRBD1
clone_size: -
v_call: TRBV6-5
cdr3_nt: TGTGCCAGCAGTCTAACAGGGGTAGGCTACACCTTC
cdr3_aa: CASSLTGVGYTF

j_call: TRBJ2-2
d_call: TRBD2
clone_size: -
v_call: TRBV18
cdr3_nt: TGTGCCAGCTCACCAGGACTAGCGGGGGGTCCGAACACCGGGGAGCTGTTTTTT
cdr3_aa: CASSPGLAGGPNTGELFF

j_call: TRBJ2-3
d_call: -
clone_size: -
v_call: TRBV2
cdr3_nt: TGTGCCAGCCAAGGGGTAGGGAGCACAGATACGCAGTATTTT
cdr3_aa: CASQGVGSTDTQYF

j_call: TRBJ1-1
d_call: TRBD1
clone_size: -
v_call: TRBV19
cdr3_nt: TGTGCCAGTAGTCGGGACAGGGAGAACACTGAAGCTTTCTTT
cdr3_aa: CASSRDRENTEAFF

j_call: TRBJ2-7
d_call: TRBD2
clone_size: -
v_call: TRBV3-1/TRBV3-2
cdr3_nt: TGTGCCAGCAGCCCGACTAGCGGGGCGGGGGGGGAGCAGTACTTC
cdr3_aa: CASSPTSGAGGEQYF

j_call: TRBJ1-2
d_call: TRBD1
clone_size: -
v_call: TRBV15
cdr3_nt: TGTGCCACCAGCACACAGGGGGCGCGGATTGGGGCCGTCTATGGCTACACCTTC
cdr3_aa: CATSTQGARIGAVYGYTF

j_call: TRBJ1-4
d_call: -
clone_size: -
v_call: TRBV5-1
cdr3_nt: TGCGCCAGCAGCTTGGCCGCAGGGGTTGACGAAAAACTGTTTTTT
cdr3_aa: CASSLAAGVDEKLFF

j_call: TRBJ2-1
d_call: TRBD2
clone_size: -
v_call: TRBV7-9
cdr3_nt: TGTGCCAGCAGCTCCGGTAGCGGGACTTACAATGAGCAGTTCTTC
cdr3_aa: CASSSGSGTYNEQFF

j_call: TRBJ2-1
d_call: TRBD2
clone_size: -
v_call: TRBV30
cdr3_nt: TGTGCCTGCCGGACTAGCGGGAGCTACAATGAGCAGTTCTTC
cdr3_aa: CACRTSGSYNEQFF

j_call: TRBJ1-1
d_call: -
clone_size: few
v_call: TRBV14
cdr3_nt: TGTGCCAGCAGCCAAGATCTTCCTTGGAGGGCAGTTGGAGCTTTCTTT
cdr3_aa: CASSQDLPWRAVGAFF

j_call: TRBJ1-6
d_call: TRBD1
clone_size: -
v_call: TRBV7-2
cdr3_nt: TGTGCCAGCAGTAGGGACAGTTATTCACCCCTCCACTTT
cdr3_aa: CASSRDSYSPLHF

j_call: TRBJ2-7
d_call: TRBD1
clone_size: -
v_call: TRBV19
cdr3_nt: TGTGCCAGTAGTACCGGACAGGGCGAGCAGTACTTC
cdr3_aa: CASSTGQGEQYF

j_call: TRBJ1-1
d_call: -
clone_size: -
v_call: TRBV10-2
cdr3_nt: TGCGCCAGCACGGGGTCGAACACTGAAGCTTTCTTT
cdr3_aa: CASTGSNTEAFF

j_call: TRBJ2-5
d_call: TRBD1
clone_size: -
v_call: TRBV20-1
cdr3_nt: TGCAGTGCTAGTCGGACAGGGTTGGTAGAGACCCAGTACTTC
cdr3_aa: CSASRTGLVETQYF

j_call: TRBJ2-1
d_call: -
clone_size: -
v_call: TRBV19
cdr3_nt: TGTGTCAGTAGCCGGGACTCCAGCTCCTACAATGAGCAGTTCTTC
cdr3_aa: CVSSRDSSSYNEQFF

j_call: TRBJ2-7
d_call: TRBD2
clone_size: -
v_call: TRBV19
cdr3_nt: TGTGCCAGTAGTACCCGGGAGGTCTCCTACGAGCAGTACTTC
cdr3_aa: CASSTREVSYEQYF

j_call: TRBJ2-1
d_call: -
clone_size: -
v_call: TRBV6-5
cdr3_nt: TGTGCCAGCAGCCCCAGGGAATCCTACAATGAGCAGTTCTTC
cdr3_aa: CASSPRESYNEQFF